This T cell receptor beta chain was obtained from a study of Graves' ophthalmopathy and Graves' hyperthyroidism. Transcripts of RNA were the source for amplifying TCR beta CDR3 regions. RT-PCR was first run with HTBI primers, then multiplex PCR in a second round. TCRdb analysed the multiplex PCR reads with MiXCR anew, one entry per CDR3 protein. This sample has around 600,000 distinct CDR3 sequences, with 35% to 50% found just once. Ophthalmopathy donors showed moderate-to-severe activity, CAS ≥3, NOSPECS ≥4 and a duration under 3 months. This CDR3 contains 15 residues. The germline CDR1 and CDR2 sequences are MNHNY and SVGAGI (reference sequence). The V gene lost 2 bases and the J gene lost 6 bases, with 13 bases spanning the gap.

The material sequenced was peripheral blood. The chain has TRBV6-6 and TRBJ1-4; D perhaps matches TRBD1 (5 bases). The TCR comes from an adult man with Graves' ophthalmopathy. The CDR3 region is CASSYRGGVDEKLFF. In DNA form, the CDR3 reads TGTGCCAGCAGTTACCGGGGGGGGGTTGATGAAAAACTGTTTTTT.